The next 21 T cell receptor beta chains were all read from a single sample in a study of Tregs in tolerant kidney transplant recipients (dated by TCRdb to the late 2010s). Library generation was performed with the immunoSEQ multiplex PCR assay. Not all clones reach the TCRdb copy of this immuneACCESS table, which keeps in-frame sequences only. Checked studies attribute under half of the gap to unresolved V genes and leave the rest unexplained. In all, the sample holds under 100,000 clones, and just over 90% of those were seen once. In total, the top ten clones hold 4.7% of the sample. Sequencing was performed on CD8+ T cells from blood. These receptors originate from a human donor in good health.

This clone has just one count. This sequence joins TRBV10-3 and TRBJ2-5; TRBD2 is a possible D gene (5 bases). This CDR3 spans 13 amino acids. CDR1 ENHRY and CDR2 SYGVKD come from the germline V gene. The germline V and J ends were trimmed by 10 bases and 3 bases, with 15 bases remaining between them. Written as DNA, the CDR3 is TGTGCCACCCATCCGGAGGATAAAGAGACCCAGTACTTC. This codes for CATHPEDKETQYF.

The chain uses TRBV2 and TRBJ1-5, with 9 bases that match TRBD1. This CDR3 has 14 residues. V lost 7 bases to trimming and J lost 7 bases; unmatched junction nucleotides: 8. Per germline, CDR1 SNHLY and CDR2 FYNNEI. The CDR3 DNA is TGTGCCAGCACCCCGGGACAGGGAGTCCAGCCCCAGCATTTT. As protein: CASTPGQGVQPQHF.

The CDR3 sequence is CASSPGQSPADTQYF. The DNA of the CDR3 is TGTGCCAGCAGCCCCGGGCAGTCCCCTGCAGATACGCAGTATTTT. The chain carries TRBV5-6 and TRBJ2-3; no reliable D call. The length of the CDR3 is 15 residues. CDR1 and CDR2 (germline): SGHDT, YYEEEE. Trimming shortened V by 4 bases and J by 4 bases, and 16 bases separated the two germline ends.

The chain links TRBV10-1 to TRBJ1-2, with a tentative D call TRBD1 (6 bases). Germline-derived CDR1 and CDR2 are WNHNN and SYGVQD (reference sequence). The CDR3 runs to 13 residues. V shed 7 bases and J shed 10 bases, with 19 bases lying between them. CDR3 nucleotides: TGCGCCAGCACCAGGGACATGCCCGCGTACTACACCTTC. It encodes CASTRDMPAYYTF.

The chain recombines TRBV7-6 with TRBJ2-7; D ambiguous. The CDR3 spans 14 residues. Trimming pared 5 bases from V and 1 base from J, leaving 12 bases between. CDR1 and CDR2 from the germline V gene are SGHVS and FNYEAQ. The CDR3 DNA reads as TGTGCCAGCAGCGAACGGACGGAGTCCTACGAGCAGTACTTC. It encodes CASSERTESYEQYF.

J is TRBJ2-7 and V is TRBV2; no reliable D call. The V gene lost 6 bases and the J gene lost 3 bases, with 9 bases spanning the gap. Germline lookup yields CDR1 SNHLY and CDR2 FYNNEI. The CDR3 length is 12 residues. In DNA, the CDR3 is TGTGCCAGCAGCCCGAGTGGCTACGAGCAGTACTTC. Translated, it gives CASSPSGYEQYF.

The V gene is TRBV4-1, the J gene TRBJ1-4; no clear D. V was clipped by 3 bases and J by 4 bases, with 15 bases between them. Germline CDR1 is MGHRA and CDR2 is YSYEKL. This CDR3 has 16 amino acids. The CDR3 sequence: CASSQTRQDFNEKLFF. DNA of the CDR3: TGCGCCAGCAGCCAGACGAGGCAGGATTTTAATGAAAAACTGTTTTTT.

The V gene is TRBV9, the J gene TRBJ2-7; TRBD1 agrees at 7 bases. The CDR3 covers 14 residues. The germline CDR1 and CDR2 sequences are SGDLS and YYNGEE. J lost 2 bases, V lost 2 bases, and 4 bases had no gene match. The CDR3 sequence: CASSVGTAAYEQYF. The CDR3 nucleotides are TGTGCCAGCAGCGTTGGGACAGCCGCCTACGAGCAGTACTTC. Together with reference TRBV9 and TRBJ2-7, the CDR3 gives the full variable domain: DSGVTQTPKHLITATGQRVTLRCSPRSGDLSVYWYQQSLDQGLQFLIQYYNGEERAKGNILERFSAQQFPDLHSELNLSSLELGDSALYFCASSVGTAAYEQYFGPGTRLTVT.

CDR3 region: CASGLWYPTAPGELFF. In nucleotides, the CDR3 is TGTGCTAGTGGTTTGTGGTATCCTACGGCCCCCGGGGAGCTGTTTTTT. The chain is built from TRBV12-5 and TRBJ2-2, with D hard to call. Per germline, CDR1 LGHNT and CDR2 FRNRAP. Trimming stripped 2 bases from V and 6 bases from J, with 16 bases between. This CDR3 has 16 amino acids.

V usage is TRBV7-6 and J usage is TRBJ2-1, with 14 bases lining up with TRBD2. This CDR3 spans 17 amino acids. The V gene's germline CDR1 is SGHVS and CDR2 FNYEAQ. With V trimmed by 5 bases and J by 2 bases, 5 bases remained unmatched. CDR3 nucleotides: TGTGCCAGCAGCACCCCGGGACTAGCGGGAGCCTACAATGAGCAGTTCTTC. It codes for CASSTPGLAGAYNEQFF.

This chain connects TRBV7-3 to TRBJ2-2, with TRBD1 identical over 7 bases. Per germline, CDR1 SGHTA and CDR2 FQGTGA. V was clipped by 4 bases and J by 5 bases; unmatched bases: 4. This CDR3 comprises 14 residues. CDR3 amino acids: CASSSPTGTGELFF. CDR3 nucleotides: TGTGCCAGCAGCTCGCCGACAGGGACCGGGGAGCTGTTTTTT. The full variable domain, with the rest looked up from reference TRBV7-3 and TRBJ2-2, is GAGVSQTPSNKVTEKGKYVELRCDPISGHTALYWYRQSLGQGPEFLIYFQGTGAADDSGLPNDRFFAVRPEGSVSTLKIQRTERGDSAVYLCASSSPTGTGELFFGEGSRLTVL.

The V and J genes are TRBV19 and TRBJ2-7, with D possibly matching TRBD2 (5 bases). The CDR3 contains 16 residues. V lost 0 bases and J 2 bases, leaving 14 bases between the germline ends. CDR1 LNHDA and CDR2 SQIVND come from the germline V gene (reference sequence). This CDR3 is CASSIDRTVWAYEQYF. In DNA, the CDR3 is TGTGCCAGTAGTATAGATCGGACTGTCTGGGCCTACGAGCAGTACTTC.

CDR3: CASSLASGSEAFF. DNA for the CDR3: TGTGCCAGCAGCTTAGCGTCGGGTTCTGAAGCTTTCTTT. This chain joins TRBV7-6 and TRBJ1-1; D not certain. Deletions cut 0 bases from V and 6 bases from J, with 8 bases between. The CDR3 is 13 amino acids. Germline lookup yields CDR1 SGHVS and CDR2 FNYEAQ.

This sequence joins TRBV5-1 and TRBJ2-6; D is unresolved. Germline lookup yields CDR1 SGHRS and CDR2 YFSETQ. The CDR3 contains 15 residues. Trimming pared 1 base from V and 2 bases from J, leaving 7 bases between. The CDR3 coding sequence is TGCGCCAGCAGCTTGCCCAGGACTGGGGCCAACGTCCTGACTTTC. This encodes CASSLPRTGANVLTF.

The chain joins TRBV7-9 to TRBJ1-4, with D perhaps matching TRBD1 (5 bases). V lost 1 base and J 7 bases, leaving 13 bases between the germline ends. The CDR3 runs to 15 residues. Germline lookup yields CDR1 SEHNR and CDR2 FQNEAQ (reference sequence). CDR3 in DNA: TGTGCCAGCAGCTTAGGGACACAATGGGGTGAAAAACTGTTTTTT. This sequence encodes CASSLGTQWGEKLFF.

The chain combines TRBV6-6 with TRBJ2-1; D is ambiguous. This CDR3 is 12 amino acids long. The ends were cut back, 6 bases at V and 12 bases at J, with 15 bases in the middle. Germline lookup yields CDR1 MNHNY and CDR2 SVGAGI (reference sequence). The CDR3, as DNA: TGTGCCAGCAGGACGTCGATTATGGGGCAGTTCTTC. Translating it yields CASRTSIMGQFF.

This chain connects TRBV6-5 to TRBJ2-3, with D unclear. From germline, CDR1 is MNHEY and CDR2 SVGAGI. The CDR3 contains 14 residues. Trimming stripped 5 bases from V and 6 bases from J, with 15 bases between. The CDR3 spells CASSRYHVGDTQYF. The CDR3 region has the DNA TGTGCCAGCAGTAGATACCACGTGGGGGATACGCAGTATTTT.

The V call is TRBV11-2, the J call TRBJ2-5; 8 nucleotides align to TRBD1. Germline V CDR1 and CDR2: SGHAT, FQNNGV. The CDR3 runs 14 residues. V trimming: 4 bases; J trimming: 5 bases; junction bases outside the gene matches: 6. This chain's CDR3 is CASSSDRGWETQYF. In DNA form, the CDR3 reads TGTGCCAGCAGCTCCGACAGGGGTTGGGAGACCCAGTACTTC.

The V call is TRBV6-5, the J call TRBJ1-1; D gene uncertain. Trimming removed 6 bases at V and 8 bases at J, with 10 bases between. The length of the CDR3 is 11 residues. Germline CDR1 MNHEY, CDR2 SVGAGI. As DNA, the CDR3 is TGTGCCAGCAGCCACGGCACAGAAGCTTTCTTT. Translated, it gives CASSHGTEAFF.

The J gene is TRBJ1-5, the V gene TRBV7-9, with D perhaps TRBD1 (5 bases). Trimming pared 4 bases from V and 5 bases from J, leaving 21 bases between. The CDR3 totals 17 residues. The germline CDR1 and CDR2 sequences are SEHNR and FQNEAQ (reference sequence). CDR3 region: CASSSLKGVYDDQPQHF. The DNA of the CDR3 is TGTGCCAGCAGCTCGCTAAAAGGGGTTTATGACGATCAGCCCCAGCATTTT.

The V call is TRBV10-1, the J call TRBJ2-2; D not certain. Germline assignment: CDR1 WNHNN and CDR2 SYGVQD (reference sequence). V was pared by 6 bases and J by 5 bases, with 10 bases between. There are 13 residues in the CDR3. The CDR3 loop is CASRVEATGELFF. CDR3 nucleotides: TGCGCCAGCAGGGTAGAGGCGACCGGGGAGCTGTTTTTT.